The next 11 T cell receptor beta chains were all read from a single sample in a study of blood T cell repertoires in COVID-19. The protocol was immunoSEQ multiplex PCR, while the TCRdb copy is restricted to in-frame clones and leaves out a portion. Of roughly 53,000 clones listed, over 80% are singletons. The sample consisted of peripheral blood. Every receptor here comes from a woman at least 80 years old with COVID-19, enrolled during active disease.

A few counts support this clone. The chain employs TRBV7-9 and TRBJ2-7; 8 bases are shared with TRBD2. The CDR3 covers 17 residues. The V segment lost 5 bases and the J segment 3 bases; nucleotides outside the gene matches: 15. The germline CDR1 and CDR2 sequences are SEHNR and FQNEAQ (reference sequence). The CDR3 sequence: CASSPGGAGANNYEQYF. The CDR3 nucleotides are TGTGCCAGCAGCCCCGGGGGGGCAGGGGCGAACAACTACGAGCAGTACTTC.

This clone was found a few times. The chain has TRBV29-1 and TRBJ1-4, with 9 bases identical to TRBD1. The junction had 4 bases not matched to a gene; V was cut back by 6 bases and J by 5 bases. Germline V gene lookup returns CDR1 SQVTM and CDR2 ANQGSEA. The CDR3 length is 13 residues. CDR3 in amino acids: CSVMTGGNEKLFF. CDR3 nucleotide sequence: TGCAGCGTCATGACAGGGGGGAATGAAAAACTGTTTTTT.

This chain links TRBV4-1 with TRBJ2-7, with D possibly being TRBD1 (6 bases). Per germline, CDR1 MGHRA and CDR2 YSYEKL. The CDR3 consists of 15 residues. With 3 bases removed from V and 4 bases from J, the gap between germline ends came to 16 bases. CDR3 nucleotide sequence: TGCGCCAGCAGCCAGCAAGAGACAGGTGTTTACGAGCAGTACTTC. It specifies CASSQQETGVYEQYF.

The gene calls are TRBV19 and TRBJ2-3, with D perhaps matching TRBD2 (6 bases). Germline loops: CDR1 LNHDA, CDR2 SQIVND (reference sequence). The CDR3 covers 15 residues. The V gene lost 6 bases and the J gene lost 1 base, with 14 bases spanning the gap. The DNA of the CDR3 is TGTGCCAGTAGCTCACTAGCAGCCGGCACAGATACGCAGTATTTT. The encoded protein is CASSSLAAGTDTQYF.

J is TRBJ2-2 and V is TRBV4-2; 7 nucleotides agree with TRBD2. The germline CDR1 and CDR2 sequences are LGHNA and YNFKEQ. Unmatched junction bases numbered 14, after V lost 5 bases and J lost 2 bases. CDR3 size: 18 residues. CDR3 sequence: CASSSVHGAGDNTGELFF. As DNA, the CDR3 is TGTGCCAGCAGCTCAGTCCACGGGGCGGGGGATAACACCGGGGAGCTGTTTTTT.

The chain recombines TRBV30 with TRBJ1-3, with TRBD1 matching 7 bases. Germline V CDR1 and CDR2: GTSNPN, SVGIG (reference sequence). V lost 1 base to trimming and J lost 2 bases; unmatched junction nucleotides: 2. CDR3 length: 14 residues. The CDR3 spells CAWSDGTAGNTIYF. Here the CDR3 DNA reads TGTGCCTGGAGTGACGGGACAGCTGGAAACACCATATATTTT.

This clone was seen just once. The chain links TRBV30 to TRBJ2-7; D is perhaps TRBD1 (7 bases). Germline-derived CDR1 and CDR2 are GTSNPN and SVGIG (reference sequence). Trimming removed 2 bases at V and 5 bases at J, with 16 bases between. The CDR3 covers 14 residues. CDR3 sequence: CAWSRGQTGNEQYF. Here the CDR3 DNA reads TGTGCCTGGAGTCGGGGGCAGACAGGGAACGAGCAGTACTTC. The variable domain in full, with the rest retrieved from reference TRBV30 and TRBJ2-7, is SQTIHQWPATLVQPVGSPLSLECTVEGTSNPNLYWYRQAAGRGLQLLFYSVGIGQISSEVPQNLSASRPQDRQFILSSKKLLLSDSGFYLCAWSRGQTGNEQYFGPGTRLTVT.

To note about this clone: The same CDR3 is also encoded by other DNA sequences in this sample. V usage is TRBV6-6 and J usage is TRBJ1-2, with TRBD1 matching over 7 bases. The CDR3 runs to 13 residues. Germline assignment: CDR1 MNHNY and CDR2 SVGAGI (reference sequence). With 5 bases clipped from V and 3 bases from J, the junction kept 3 bases outside the gene matches. The CDR3 DNA reads as TGTGCCAGCAGTCCCACAGGGGACTATGGCTACACCTTC. Translation: CASSPTGDYGYTF.

This chain connects TRBV7-3 to TRBJ2-1; D not resolved. The CDR3 loop spans 13 amino acids. Germline CDR1 and CDR2: SGHTA and FQGTGA. Trimming left V 2 bases short and J 7 bases short, with 9 bases between. The CDR3 sequence is CASSLFVTNEQFF. CDR3 DNA sequence: TGTGCCAGCAGCTTATTTGTGACAAATGAGCAGTTCTTC. The full variable domain, with the rest looked up from reference TRBV7-3 and TRBJ2-1, is GAGVSQTPSNKVTEKGKYVELRCDPISGHTALYWYRQSLGQGPEFLIYFQGTGAADDSGLPNDRFFAVRPEGSVSTLKIQRTERGDSAVYLCASSLFVTNEQFFGPGTRLTVL.

The count of this clone is one. This sequence joins TRBV5-1 and TRBJ1-6, with 9 bases that match TRBD1. J lost 7 bases, V lost 3 bases, and 8 bases had no gene match. The CDR3 consists of 16 residues. Germline V CDR1 and CDR2: SGHRS, YFSETQ. CDR3 sequence (DNA): TGCGCCAGCAGCTCAGGGACAGGGTCTGGCAATTCACCCCTCCACTTT. As protein: CASSSGTGSGNSPLHF. Filled out from reference TRBV5-1 and TRBJ1-6, the complete variable domain reads KAGVTQTPRYLIKTRGQQVTLSCSPISGHRSVSWYQQTPGQGLQFLFEYFSETQRNKGNFPGRFSGRQFSNSRSEMNVSTLELGDSALYLCASSSGTGSGNSPLHFGNGTRLTVT.

DNA for the CDR3: TGTGCCAGTAGGGGGACAGGGCGTAGGTCGCAGTATTTT. It is translated as CASRGTGRRSQYF. The chain uses TRBV19 and TRBJ2-3; 9 nucleotides align to TRBD1. The J segment lost 10 bases and the V segment lost 6 bases, leaving 8 bases of the junction unmatched. CDR3 size: 13 residues. Germline CDR1 reads LNHDA; CDR2 reads SQIVND (reference sequence).